This T cell receptor beta chain was sequenced for a study of cytomegalovirus exposure and HLA in healthy donors. Germline V gives CDR1 SGHDN, CDR2 FVKESK. This CDR3 region has 20 residues. The J segment lost 2 bases and the V segment lost 6 bases, leaving 22 bases of the junction unmatched. The sample holds a few counts of this clone. Its antigen is currently unknown. Primers for the PCR totalled 60 Vbeta and 13 Jbeta. This table comes from immunoSEQ multiplex PCR, and its TCRdb copy is limited to in-frame clones, with some not included. This table holds 150,000 to 200,000 clones, 77% found once. Study observations and caveats: It was reported in a later analysis that an Asian-associated ancestry cluster showed fewer N-insertions than the 666-donor mean. For TCR beta chains, V- and J-gene trimming was later linked to a missense DCLRE1C variant. Reportedly, HLA-A and HLA-B alleles of most subjects were accurately predicted from TCR beta.

The gene calls are TRBV14 and TRBJ2-7; 10 bases fit TRBD2. Material: PBMCs. The TCR sequence derives from a man aged 18 to 30 in good health and CMV-seronegative. This CDR3 reads CASRAKGTGGSGGRTYEQYF. CDR3 bases: TGTGCCAGCAGGGCCAAGGGTACGGGTGGTAGCGGGGGGCGAACCTACGAGCAGTACTTC. Supplemented by reference TRBV14 and TRBJ2-7, the full variable domain reads EAGVTQFPSHSVIEKGQTVTLRCDPISGHDNLYWYRRVMGKEIKFLLHFVKESKQDESGMPNNRFLAERTGGTYSTLKVQPAELEDSGVYFCASRAKGTGGSGGRTYEQYFGPGTRLTVT.